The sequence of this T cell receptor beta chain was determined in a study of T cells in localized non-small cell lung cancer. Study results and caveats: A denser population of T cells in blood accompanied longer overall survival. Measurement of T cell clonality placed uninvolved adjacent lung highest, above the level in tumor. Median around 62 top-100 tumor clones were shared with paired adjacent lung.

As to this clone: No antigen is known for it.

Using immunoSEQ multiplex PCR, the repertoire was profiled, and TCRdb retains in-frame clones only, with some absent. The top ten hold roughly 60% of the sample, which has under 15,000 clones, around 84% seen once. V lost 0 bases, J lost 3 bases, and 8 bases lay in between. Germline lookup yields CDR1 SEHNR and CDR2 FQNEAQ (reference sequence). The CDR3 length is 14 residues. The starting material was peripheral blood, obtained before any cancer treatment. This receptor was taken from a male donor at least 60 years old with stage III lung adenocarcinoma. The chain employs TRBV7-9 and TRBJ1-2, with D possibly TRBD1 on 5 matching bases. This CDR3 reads CASSLALTDYGYTF. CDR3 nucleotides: TGTGCCAGCAGCTTAGCGCTGACAGACTATGGCTACACCTTC.